This T cell receptor (beta chain) was identified in a study of PD-1 blockade in classical Hodgkin lymphoma. Findings of the study overall: Newly diagnosed patients had diversity similar to the baseline diversity of complete responders.

Time point here: cycle 4 day 1 (C4D1), after five to seven weeks of nivolumab. Each patient experienced a relapse that followed autologous stem cell transplantation, and brentuximab vedotin exposure varied. Some clones are missing from TCRdb's copy, which holds only in-frame ones; the method was immunoSEQ multiplex PCR. In the table there are 45,000 or so clones, more than 70% of which are singletons. The CDR3 runs 12 residues. CDR1 SGHDT and CDR2 YYEEEE come from the germline V gene. The V and J ends lost 0 bases and 5 bases respectively, with 5 bases between them. On this clone itself: What it binds is unknown.

The TCR comes from a human donor with classical Hodgkin lymphoma. This chain connects TRBV5-6 to TRBJ1-2; unclear D gene. Source: peripheral blood mononuclear cells (PBMCs), taken before the fourth cycle of nivolumab. As DNA, the CDR3 is TGTGCCAGCAGCTTGGTAGGGTATGGCTACACCTTC. This codes for CASSLVGYGYTF.